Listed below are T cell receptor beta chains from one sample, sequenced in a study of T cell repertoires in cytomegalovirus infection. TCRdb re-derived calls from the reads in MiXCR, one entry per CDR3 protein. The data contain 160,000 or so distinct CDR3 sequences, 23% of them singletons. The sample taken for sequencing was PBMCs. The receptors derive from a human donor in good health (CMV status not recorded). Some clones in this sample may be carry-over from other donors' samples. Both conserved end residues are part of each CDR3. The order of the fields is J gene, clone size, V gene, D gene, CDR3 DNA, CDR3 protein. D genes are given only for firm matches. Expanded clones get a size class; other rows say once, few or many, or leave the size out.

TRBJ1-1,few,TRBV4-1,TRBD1,TGTGCCAGCAGCCGAGACAGGGGACGTGGAACAGATGAAGCTTTCTTT,CASSRDRGRGTDEAFF
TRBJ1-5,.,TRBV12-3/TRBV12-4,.,TGTGCCAGCAGTTGGGGGGGCCCAAATCAGCCCCAGCATTTT,CASSWGGPNQPQHF
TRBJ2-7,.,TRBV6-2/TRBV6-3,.,TGTGCCAGCAGTTACGTGGGAGGAAGTTTCGAGCAGTACTTC,CASSYVGGSFEQYF
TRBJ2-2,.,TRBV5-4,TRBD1,TGTGCCAGCAGCATGACAGGGACCGGGGAGCTGTTTTTT,CASSMTGTGELFF
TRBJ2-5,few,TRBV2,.,TGTGCCAGCACCTTCGGGGGATCGCAAGAGACCCAGTACTTC,CASTFGGSQETQYF
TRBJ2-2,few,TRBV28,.,TGTGCCAGCAGTTGGGGGGGCGCGAGCACCGGGGAGCTGTTTTTT,CASSWGGASTGELFF
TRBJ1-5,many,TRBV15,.,TGTGCCACCAGCTCCCAGCGGGGCGGCAATCAGCCCCAGCATTTT,CATSSQRGGNQPQHF
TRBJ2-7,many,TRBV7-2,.,TGTGCCAGCAGCAGCCACAGGTACGAGCAGTACTTC,CASSSHRYEQYF
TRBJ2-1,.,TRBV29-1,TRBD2,TGCAGCGCTGGGCGAGCGGGAGACAATGAGCAGTTCTTC,CSAGRAGDNEQFF
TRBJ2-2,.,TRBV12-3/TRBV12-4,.,TGTGCCAGCAGAACGGCAGGGACCGGGGAGCTGTTTTTT,CASRTAGTGELFF
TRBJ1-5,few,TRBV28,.,TGTGCCAGCAGTTCAGCAGGGAGGGTAAGGAATCAGCCCCAGCATTTT,CASSSAGRVRNQPQHF
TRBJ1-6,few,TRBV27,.,TGTGCCAGCAGTTTATACGGGGGGCGCTCCTATAATTCACCCCTCCACTTT,CASSLYGGRSYNSPLHF
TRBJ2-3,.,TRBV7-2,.,TGTGCCAGCAGCTTAGCGTCTGCGGGGGCACGCACAGATACGCAGTATTTT,CASSLASAGARTDTQYF
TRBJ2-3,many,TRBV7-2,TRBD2,TGTGCCAGCAGCTTAACTAGCGGGGTCTCAGATACGCAGTATTTT,CASSLTSGVSDTQYF
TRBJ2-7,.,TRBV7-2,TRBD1,TGTGCCAGCAGCTTAATTGACAGGGCCTACGAGCAGTACTTC,CASSLIDRAYEQYF
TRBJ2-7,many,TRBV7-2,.,TGTGCCAGCAGTTTTCTTCCCTACGAGCAGTACTTC,CASSFLPYEQYF
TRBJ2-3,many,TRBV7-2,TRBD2,TGTGCCAGCAGCTCCCCCGGACTAGCGGGGGGTAAAGATACGCAGTATTTT,CASSSPGLAGGKDTQYF
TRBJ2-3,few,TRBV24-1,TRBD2,TGTGCCACCAGTGACCTGACTAGCGGGAGCCCCGATACGCAGTATTTT,CATSDLTSGSPDTQYF
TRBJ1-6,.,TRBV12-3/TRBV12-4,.,TGTGCCAGCAGTTCTGGGGGAGGGTTCGCCTATAATTCACCCCTCCACTTT,CASSSGGGFAYNSPLHF
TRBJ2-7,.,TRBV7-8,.,TGTGCCAGCAGCTTAGTCGGGACGGGAAGCTCCTACGAGCAGTACTTC,CASSLVGTGSSYEQYF
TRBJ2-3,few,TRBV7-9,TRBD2,TGTGCCAGCAGCCCGAGAGCGGGGACTGGAGATACGCAGTATTTT,CASSPRAGTGDTQYF
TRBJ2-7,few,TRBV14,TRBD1,TGTGCCAGCAGCCAAGTGACAGGGGTGGTTGGGGAGCAGTACTTC,CASSQVTGVVGEQYF
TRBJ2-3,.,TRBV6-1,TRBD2,TGTGCCAGCAAAGCGGGGGGGCCGATCCTCACTAGCACAGATACGCAGTATTTT,CASKAGGPILTSTDTQYF
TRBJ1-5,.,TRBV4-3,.,TGCGCCAGCAGCCAAGACGGACCCCGTGGGGTAAGCAATCAGCCCCAGCATTTT,CASSQDGPRGVSNQPQHF
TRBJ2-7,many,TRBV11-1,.,TGTGCCAGCAGCTTGATAGAGGGTCGCCTTCCTGAGGGGTACTTC,CASSLIEGRLPEGYF
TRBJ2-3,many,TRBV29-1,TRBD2,TGCAGCGTTAGCGGGACTTTGCTTACAGATACGCAGTATTTT,CSVSGTLLTDTQYF
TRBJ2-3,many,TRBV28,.,TGTGCCAGCAGTTTAGGGAGAACTAGCACAGATACGCAGTATTTT,CASSLGRTSTDTQYF